The 8 T cell receptor beta chains presented below share a single source sample, sequenced in a study of shared clonotypes between healthy human individuals. Libraries were prepared by immunoSEQ multiplex PCR; TCRdb keeps only in-frame clonotypes and omits some of them. This repertoire shows more than 1.2 million clones, approximately 98.5% found once; its top ten account for 0.36%. The sequenced sample was naive CD4+ T cells sorted from blood. The subset denotes: CD45RA+ positively selected. Receptors were obtained from a man aged 25-40 years in good health.

The chain uses TRBV5-1 and TRBJ2-1; 7 bases are shared with TRBD2. The length of the CDR3 is 16 residues. In germline, CDR1 is SGHRS, CDR2 YFSETQ. Trimming at V came to 6 bases and at J to 8 bases, leaving 17 bases not matched to a gene. CDR3 protein: CASTLPGGGPSDEQFF. Written as DNA, the CDR3 is TGCGCCAGCACCCTCCCGGGGGGAGGGCCTTCCGATGAGCAGTTCTTC.

V is TRBV10-3 and J is TRBJ2-3; a possible D gene is TRBD2 (5 bases). This CDR3 spans 13 amino acids. Trimming removed 7 bases from V and 2 bases from J, with 10 bases in between. Germline-derived CDR1 and CDR2 are ENHRY and SYGVKD. CDR3 in amino acids: CAIMGAATDTQYF. In nucleotides, the CDR3 is TGTGCCATCATGGGAGCGGCCACAGATACGCAGTATTTT.

This clone has only a few counts. In the same sample, other DNA sequences code for this CDR3. This chain joins TRBV28 and TRBJ2-2; no clear D. CDR3 size: 12 residues. Trimming cost V 2 bases and J 2 bases, with 0 bases left between them. CDR1 MDHEN and CDR2 SYDVKM come from the germline V gene. The DNA for the CDR3 is TGTGCCAGCAGTTTAAACACCGGGGAGCTGTTTTTT. As protein: CASSLNTGELFF.

The chain has TRBV19 and TRBJ1-4; 12 bases are shared with TRBD1. CDR3 length: 16 amino acids. Germline V lookup: CDR1 LNHDA, CDR2 SQIVND (reference sequence). V trimming: 6 bases; J trimming: 5 bases; junction bases outside the gene matches: 7. Written as DNA, the CDR3 is TGTGCCAGTAGGGGACAGGGGGCGAAGAGGAATGAAAAACTGTTTTTT. Translating it yields CASRGQGAKRNEKLFF. Full variable domain (outside the CDR3, taken from reference TRBV19 and TRBJ1-4): DGGITQSPKYLFRKEGQNVTLSCEQNLNHDAMYWYRQDPGQGLRLIYYSQIVNDFQKGDIAEGYSVSREKKESFPLTVTSAQKNPTAFYLCASRGQGAKRNEKLFFGSGTQLSVL.

The chain combines TRBV7-9 with TRBJ2-2; 9 nucleotides line up with TRBD1. The V and J ends lost 4 bases and 4 bases, in that order; junction bases with no gene match: 4. The V gene's germline CDR1 is SEHNR and CDR2 FQNEAQ (reference sequence). CDR3 length: 15 residues. CDR3 DNA sequence: TGTGCCAGCAGCTATCGACAGGGGGTCACCGGGGAGCTGTTTTTT. The encoded protein is CASSYRQGVTGELFF. The entire variable domain, with the rest obtained from reference TRBV7-9 and TRBJ2-2, is as follows: DTGVSQNPRHKITKRGQNVTFRCDPISEHNRLYWYRQTLGQGPEFLTYFQNEAQLEKSRLLSDRFSAERPKGSFSTLEIQRTEQGDSAMYLCASSYRQGVTGELFFGEGSRLTVL.

In nucleotides, the CDR3 is TGTGCCAGCAGTGAGGGGCTCTCTAAAGGCAATCAGCCCCAGCATTTT. Its translation is CASSEGLSKGNQPQHF. The rearrangement uses TRBV6-1 and TRBJ1-5; possibly TRBD1 for D (5 bases). V was shortened by 3 bases and J by 2 bases, with 14 bases between the two germline ends. Germline V CDR1 and CDR2: MNHNS, SASEGT. This CDR3 has 16 amino acids.

The chain has TRBV15 and TRBJ2-1; the D gene is possibly TRBD2 (7 bases). This CDR3 is built from 15 residues. Trimming removed 0 bases at V and 3 bases at J, with 9 bases between. Germline lookup yields CDR1 LNHNV and CDR2 YYDKDF (reference sequence). CDR3 DNA: TGTGCCACCAGCAGAGACGGGGGGCTCTACAATGAGCAGTTCTTC. Translated: CATSRDGGLYNEQFF.

The chain links TRBV5-1 to TRBJ2-2; 8 bases align to TRBD1. Germline loops: CDR1 SGHRS, CDR2 YFSETQ. CDR3 length: 15 amino acids. J was trimmed by 4 bases and V by 1 base; bases with no gene match: 3. The CDR3 region is CASSLKGQATGELFF. Here the CDR3 DNA reads TGCGCCAGCAGCTTGAAGGGACAGGCCACCGGGGAGCTGTTTTTT. The variable domain in full, with the rest retrieved from reference TRBV5-1 and TRBJ2-2, is KAGVTQTPRYLIKTRGQQVTLSCSPISGHRSVSWYQQTPGQGLQFLFEYFSETQRNKGNFPGRFSGRQFSNSRSEMNVSTLELGDSALYLCASSLKGQATGELFFGEGSRLTVL.